This T cell receptor (beta chain) was observed in a study of T cells in Graves' hyperthyroidism and ophthalmopathy. V was cut by 5 bases and J by 3 bases, with 11 bases left in between. This CDR3 has 14 amino acids. Germline lookup yields CDR1 GTSNPN and CDR2 SVGIG (reference sequence). Patients were excluded because of uncontrolled infection, other autoimmune disease, pregnancy or lactation. TCR beta CDR3 sequences were amplified from RNA transcripts. The TCR CDR3 was amplified in a first-round RT-PCR using the HTBI primer set. One entry per CDR3 protein results from TCRdb running MiXCR on the multiplex PCR reads. The sample lists about 400,000 distinct CDR3 sequences; more than 12% were seen once.

Specimen: blood. The V gene is TRBV30, the J gene TRBJ2-6; a weak D match, TRBD1 (6 bases). This TCR came from a man aged 45-65 years with Graves' ophthalmopathy. CDR3 DNA: TGTGCCTGGCACCCAGGGGTTGGGGCCAACGTCCTGACTTTC. Protein sequence: CAWHPGVGANVLTF.